This T cell receptor (beta chain) came from a study of blood T cell repertoires in COVID-19 (dated by TCRdb to 2020 to 2022). Study-level background: Collaborator samples came from the United States, Italy and Spain and covered acute and convalescent phases of COVID-19. The material from the prospective study consisted of cDNA or gDNA derived from T cells, B-cell-depleted T cells, or PBMCs. Where available, HLA class I and class II types were obtained from metadata supplied by the sample provider rather than from assay-based typing. Samples were obtained from the ongoing ImmuneRACE study (first 160 participants) and from about 1,300 subjects provided by 6 global collaborators. A freely available public database, intended as a resource for researchers studying the immune response to SARS-CoV-2, is where the repertoires were released. Sample metadata almost always included a de-identified subject ID, COVID-19 status, age in years and sex. Subjects who had been exposed to COVID-19, were actively infected with it, or had recovered from it provided the deeply sampled blood TCRbeta repertoires that made up the dataset.

Study-wide conclusions, independent of this receptor: How much clinical and demographic metadata was included differed by source and by participant, and the metadata was provided uncurated.

The immunoSEQ Assay, a bias-controlled multiplex PCR, was used to amplify TCRbeta CDR3 regions from genomic DNA. The source study handled its data this way. The number of nucleated cells in each sample was estimated by amplification of reference gene primers within the assay. To quantify the absolute abundance of each unique TCRbeta CDR3 rearrangement, sequence reads were collapsed and filtered. For each sample, productive Simpson clonality was calculated as the square root of Simpson's diversity index across productive rearrangements. Sourced from immuneACCESS, this table was stored by TCRdb with only in-frame sequences that have V and J called. A share of the clones is absent; for the studies checked, an unresolved V gene accounts for under half, and the remainder has no known explanation. V and J calls and clone size are copied from that table; D and trimming were computed from the DNA. Within this sample are 200,000 to 300,000 clones, with approximately 80% of them counted one time only. 6% to 7% of the sample rests with the top ten.

Points on this clone: This clone's antigen is unknown. Qualities for individual bases were not recorded, and no much larger clone is one base off.

Each collaborating institution followed its own protocols to collect whole blood in K2EDTA tubes. For TCRbeta analysis, collaborators shipped samples in one of three forms: frozen whole blood, isolated PBMCs, or DNA extracted from either of those sample types. The source of this sequence is a woman aged 55 to 70 with active or convalescent COVID-19. Input material: peripheral blood.

Here is the DNA: TGTGCCATCAGTGAGTCGACAGGGGCGAGATACAATGAGCAGTTCTTC. Translated, it gives CAISESTGARYNEQFF. The chain was built from TRBV10-3 and TRBJ2-1; 8 bases in the junction line up with TRBD1. The germline V end is reduced by 0 bases and the J end by 4 bases; junction bases left unmatched: 5. The germline V gene supplies CDR1 ENHRY and CDR2 SYGVKD. The CDR3, from cysteine to phenylalanine, totals 16 residues. Only the CDR3 part of the read is kept: 48 bases, read in frame from the first base.